A selection of T cell receptor beta chains follows, all from one sample in a study of beta chain features in type 1 diabetes. The data were produced by immunoSEQ multiplex PCR, yet TCRdb's version contains in-frame clones alone and is incomplete. The data show about 230,000 clones, with around 16% seen just once and about 0.092% held by the top ten. Material: naive CD4+ T cells from blood. The receptors come from a man aged 25-40 years with type 1 diabetes. The CDR3 runs from the conserved cysteine through the conserved F or W. Each record gives: D gene, V gene, J gene, clone size, CDR3 DNA, CDR3 protein. The D gene is left open where the match is weak. Rows give clone size only sometimes, using once, few, many, or a class for an expanded clone.

D: .; V: TRBV27; J: TRBJ2-5; size: few; DNA: TGTGCCAGCAGTGTAGGGACGTCGGCCGGAAGGACCCAGTACTTC; CDR3: CASSVGTSAGRTQYF
D: TRBD1; V: TRBV30; J: TRBJ1-1; size: .; DNA: TGTGCCCTCGGACGCTCAGGGGGCGGCACTGAAGCTTTCTTT; CDR3: CALGRSGGGTEAFF
D: .; V: TRBV29-1; J: TRBJ1-4; size: .; DNA: TGCAGCGTTGAGTCGATTTCGGGAGGGGGTAATGAAAAACTGTTTTTT; CDR3: CSVESISGGGNEKLFF
D: .; V: TRBV29-1; J: TRBJ1-1; size: few; DNA: TGCAGCGCCGTCGACACCACTGAAGCTTTCTTT; CDR3: CSAVDTTEAFF
D: TRBD1; V: TRBV7-9; J: TRBJ1-2; size: .; DNA: TGTGCCAGCAGCTTGGGGACAGCTAACTATGGCTACACCTTC; CDR3: CASSLGTANYGYTF
D: .; V: TRBV21-1; J: TRBJ2-6; size: .; DNA: TGTGCCAGCAACCTAACAGGGACTGGGGCCAACGTCCTGACTTTC; CDR3: CASNLTGTGANVLTF
D: .; V: TRBV6-5; J: TRBJ2-6; size: .; DNA: TGTGCCAGCAGTTACTCTTCCTCTGGGGCCAACGTCCTGACTTTC; CDR3: CASSYSSSGANVLTF
D: TRBD1; V: TRBV7-2; J: TRBJ2-6; size: few; DNA: TGTGCCAGCAGCAGTACAGGGGCTGGGGCCAACGTCCTGACTTTC; CDR3: CASSSTGAGANVLTF
D: TRBD1; V: TRBV2; J: TRBJ1-5; size: few; DNA: TGTGCCAGCAGTGGGGGACAGAAGTATCAGCCCCAGCATTTT; CDR3: CASSGGQKYQPQHF
D: .; V: TRBV29-1; J: TRBJ1-5; size: few; DNA: TGCAGCGTAGGGGATAGCAATCAGCCCCAGCATTTT; CDR3: CSVGDSNQPQHF
D: .; V: TRBV7-9; J: TRBJ2-2; size: .; DNA: TGTGCCAGCAGCTTAGGAATGGACGCCCTCCGGGAGCTGTTTTTT; CDR3: CASSLGMDALRELFF
D: TRBD2; V: TRBV28; J: TRBJ2-1; size: few; DNA: TGTGCCAGCAGTCCGGGAGGAAACAATGAGCAGTTCTTC; CDR3: CASSPGGNNEQFF
D: .; V: TRBV7-2; J: TRBJ2-6; size: .; DNA: TGTGCCAGCAGCCCCGACACCTCTGGGGCCAACGTCCTGACTTTC; CDR3: CASSPDTSGANVLTF
D: .; V: TRBV13; J: TRBJ2-6; size: .; DNA: TGTGCCAGCAGCCGGTCTGGGGCCAACGTCCTGACTTTC; CDR3: CASSRSGANVLTF
D: TRBD2; V: TRBV28; J: TRBJ2-7; size: few; DNA: TGTGCCAGCAGTCCCGTTTTAGCGGGATGGTACGAGCAGTACTTC; CDR3: CASSPVLAGWYEQYF
D: .; V: TRBV13; J: TRBJ1-5; size: few; DNA: TGTGCCAGCAGCTCCCGACAGGCTGGCAATCAGCCCCAGCATTTT; CDR3: CASSSRQAGNQPQHF
D: .; V: TRBV7-9; J: TRBJ2-7; size: .; DNA: TGTGCCAGCAGCTTAGCGAAATTCTACGAGCAGTACTTC; CDR3: CASSLAKFYEQYF
D: .; V: TRBV5-1; J: TRBJ2-7; size: few; DNA: TGCGCCAGCAGCCTCCGGGAGGGGGCATGGTACGAGCAGTACTTC; CDR3: CASSLREGAWYEQYF
D: .; V: TRBV6-5; J: TRBJ1-4; size: few; DNA: TGTGCCAGCAGTTACTCCCTTCGGAATGAAAAACTGTTTTTT; CDR3: CASSYSLRNEKLFF
D: .; V: TRBV9; J: TRBJ2-1; size: .; DNA: TGTGCCAGCAGCGTAGACTATCTGGACAAGGAGCAGTTCTTC; CDR3: CASSVDYLDKEQFF